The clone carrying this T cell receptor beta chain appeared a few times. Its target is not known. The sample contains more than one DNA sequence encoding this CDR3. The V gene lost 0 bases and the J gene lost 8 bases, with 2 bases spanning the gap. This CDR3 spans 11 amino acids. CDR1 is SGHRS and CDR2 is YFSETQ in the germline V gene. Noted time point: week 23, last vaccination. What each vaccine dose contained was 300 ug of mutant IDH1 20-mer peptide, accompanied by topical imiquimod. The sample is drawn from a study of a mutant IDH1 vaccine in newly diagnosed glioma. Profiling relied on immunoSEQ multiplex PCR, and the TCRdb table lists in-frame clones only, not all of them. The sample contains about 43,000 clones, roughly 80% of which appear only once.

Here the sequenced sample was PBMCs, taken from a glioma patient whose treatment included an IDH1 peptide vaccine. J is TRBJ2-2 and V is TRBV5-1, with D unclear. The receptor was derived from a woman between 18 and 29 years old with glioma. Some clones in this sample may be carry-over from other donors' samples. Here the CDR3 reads CASSLAGELFF. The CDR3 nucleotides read TGCGCCAGCAGCTTGGCAGGGGAGCTGTTTTTT. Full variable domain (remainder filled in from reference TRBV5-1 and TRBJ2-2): KAGVTQTPRYLIKTRGQQVTLSCSPISGHRSVSWYQQTPGQGLQFLFEYFSETQRNKGNFPGRFSGRQFSNSRSEMNVSTLELGDSALYLCASSLAGELFFGEGSRLTVL.